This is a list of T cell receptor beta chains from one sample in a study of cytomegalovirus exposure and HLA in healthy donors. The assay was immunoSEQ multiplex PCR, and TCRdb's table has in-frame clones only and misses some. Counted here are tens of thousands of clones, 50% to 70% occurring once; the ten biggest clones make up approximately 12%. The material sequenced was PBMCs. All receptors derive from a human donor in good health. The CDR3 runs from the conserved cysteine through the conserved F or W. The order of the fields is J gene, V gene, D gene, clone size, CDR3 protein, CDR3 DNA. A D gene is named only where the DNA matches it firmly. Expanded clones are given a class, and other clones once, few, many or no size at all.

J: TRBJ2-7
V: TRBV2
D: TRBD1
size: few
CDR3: CASSLGQGAREQYF
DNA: TGTGCCAGCAGTTTAGGACAGGGGGCACGGGAGCAGTACTTC

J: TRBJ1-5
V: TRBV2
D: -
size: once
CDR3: CASSQQGGNQPQHF
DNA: TGTGCCAGCAGTCAACAGGGCGGCAATCAGCCCCAGCATTTT

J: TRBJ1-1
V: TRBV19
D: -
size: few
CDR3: CASSMGLTEAFF
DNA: TGTGCCAGTAGTATGGGACTAACTGAAGCTTTCTTT

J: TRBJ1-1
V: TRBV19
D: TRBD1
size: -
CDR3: CASSIMRGRSTEAFF
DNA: TGTGCCAGTAGTATCATGAGGGGGCGCAGCACTGAAGCTTTCTTT

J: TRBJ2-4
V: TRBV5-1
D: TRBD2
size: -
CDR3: CASSLEIAGGLAKNIQYF
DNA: TGCGCCAGCAGCTTAGAGATAGCGGGGGGGCTTGCCAAAAACATTCAGTACTTC

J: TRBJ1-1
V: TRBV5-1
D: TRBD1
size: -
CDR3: CASSLGDRNTEAFF
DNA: TGCGCCAGCAGCTTGGGGGACAGGAACACTGAAGCTTTCTTT

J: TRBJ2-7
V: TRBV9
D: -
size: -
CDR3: CASSATEYEQYF
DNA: TGTGCCAGCAGCGCTACAGAGTACGAGCAGTACTTC

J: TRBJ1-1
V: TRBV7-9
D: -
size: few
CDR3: CASSPGGLNTEAFF
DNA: TGTGCCAGCAGCCCCGGCGGGTTGAACACTGAAGCTTTCTTT

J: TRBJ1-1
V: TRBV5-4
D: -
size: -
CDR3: CASSLLQGGTEAFF
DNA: TGTGCCAGCAGCCTCCTACAGGGAGGGACTGAAGCTTTCTTT

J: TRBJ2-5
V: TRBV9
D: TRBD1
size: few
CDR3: CASSVEGDSQETQYF
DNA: TGTGCCAGCAGCGTAGAAGGGGACAGCCAAGAGACCCAGTACTTC

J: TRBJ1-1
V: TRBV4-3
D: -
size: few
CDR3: CASSQDRGATEAFF
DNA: TGCGCCAGCAGCCAAGACAGGGGTGCCACTGAAGCTTTCTTT

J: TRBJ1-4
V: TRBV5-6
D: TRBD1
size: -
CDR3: CASSFGTGYEKLFF
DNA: TGTGCCAGCAGCTTTGGGACAGGGTATGAAAAACTGTTTTTT

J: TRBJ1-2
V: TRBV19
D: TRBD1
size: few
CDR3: CASSIPGTGRDNGYPF
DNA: TGTGCCAGTAGTATACCCGGGACAGGGAGGGATAATGGCTACCCCTTC

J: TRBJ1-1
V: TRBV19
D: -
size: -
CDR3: CASSISSQGGTEAFF
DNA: TGTGCCAGTAGTATAAGCTCACAGGGTGGTACTGAAGCTTTCTTT

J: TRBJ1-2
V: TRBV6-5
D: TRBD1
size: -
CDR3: CASSPGTGILYGYTF
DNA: TGTGCCAGCAGTCCCGGGACAGGGATACTCTATGGCTACACCTTC

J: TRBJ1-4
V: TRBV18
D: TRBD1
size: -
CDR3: CASSNQGAQGKLFF
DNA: TGTGCCAGCTCAAATCAGGGGGCGCAGGGAAAACTGTTTTTT

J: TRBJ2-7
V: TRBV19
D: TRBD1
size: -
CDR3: CASSIAGGPTYEQYF
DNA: TGTGCCAGTAGTATAGCAGGGGGACCGACCTACGAGCAGTACTTC

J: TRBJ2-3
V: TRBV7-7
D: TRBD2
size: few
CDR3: CASSRGTSGGGDTQYF
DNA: TGTGCTAGCAGCCGCGGGACTAGCGGGGGGGGAGATACGCAGTATTTT

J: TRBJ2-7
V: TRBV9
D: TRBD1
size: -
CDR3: CASSLGQGAREQYF
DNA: TGTGCCAGCAGCCTCGGACAGGGGGCTAGGGAGCAGTACTTC

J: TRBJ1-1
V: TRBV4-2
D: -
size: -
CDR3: CASSQELSRNTEAFF
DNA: TGTGCCAGCAGCCAAGAGCTGAGTAGGAACACTGAAGCTTTCTTT

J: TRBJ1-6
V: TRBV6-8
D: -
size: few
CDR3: CASSYGGTPSSDNSPLHF
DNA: TGTGCCAGCAGTTACGGTGGGACACCCTCTTCCGATAATTCACCCCTCCACTTT

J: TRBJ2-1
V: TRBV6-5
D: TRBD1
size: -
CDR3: CASNYDRGRVNEQFF
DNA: TGTGCCAGCAACTACGACAGGGGGCGAGTGAATGAGCAGTTCTTC

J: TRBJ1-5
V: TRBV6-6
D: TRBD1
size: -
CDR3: CASTKTGGWSNQPQHF
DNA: TGTGCCAGCACCAAAACAGGGGGCTGGAGCAATCAGCCCCAGCATTTT

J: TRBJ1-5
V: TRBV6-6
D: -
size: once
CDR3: CASSYRFPSSLQPQHF
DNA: TGTGCCAGCAGTTACAGATTCCCCTCTAGTCTTCAGCCCCAGCATTTT

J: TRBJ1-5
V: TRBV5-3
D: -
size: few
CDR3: CARSLRGNQPQHF
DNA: TGTGCCAGAAGCTTGAGGGGAAATCAGCCCCAGCATTTT

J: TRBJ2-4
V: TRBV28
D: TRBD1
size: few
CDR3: CASSSIGRDRVAKNIQYF
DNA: TGTGCCAGCAGTTCGATAGGCCGGGACAGAGTAGCCAAAAACATTCAGTACTTC

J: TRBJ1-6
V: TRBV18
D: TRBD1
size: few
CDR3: CASSPRTGVNSPLHF
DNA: TGTGCCAGCTCACCAAGGACAGGGGTTAATTCACCCCTCCACTTT

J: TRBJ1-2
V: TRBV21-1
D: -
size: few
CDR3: CASSKVGRGEGYGYTF
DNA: TGTGCCAGCAGCAAAGTTGGGCGAGGAGAGGGCTATGGCTACACCTTC